The next 27 T cell receptor beta chains were all read from a single sample in a study of technical replicates of blood from a few donors. Some clones are missing from TCRdb's copy, which holds only in-frame ones; the method was immunoSEQ multiplex PCR. The data show 40,000 to 60,000 clones, around nine tenths seen once. The specimen was PBMCs. These receptors came from a human donor in good health. Some clones in this sample may be carry-over from other donors' samples.

The chain joins TRBV10-3 to TRBJ2-3; possibly TRBD2 for D (6 bases). V gave up 0 bases and J gave up 6 bases, with 16 bases separating them. Germline values: CDR1 ENHRY, CDR2 SYGVKD. The CDR3 has 16 residues. CDR3 amino acids: CAISESPGDYEDTQYF. The CDR3 nucleotides read TGTGCCATCAGTGAGTCGCCGGGAGATTACGAGGATACGCAGTATTTT.

This clone has only one observation. The rearrangement uses TRBV5-4 and TRBJ1-2; D possibly corresponds to TRBD1 (5 bases). In germline, CDR1 is SGHNT, CDR2 YYREEE (reference sequence). This CDR3 spans 16 amino acids. Trimming pared 1 base from V and 4 bases from J, leaving 17 bases between. CDR3: CASSLRLQQGGYGYTF. In DNA form, the CDR3 reads TGTGCCAGCAGCTTGCGTTTACAGCAGGGAGGCTATGGCTACACCTTC.

The CDR3, as DNA: TGTGCCAGCAGTGAAGGGCAGGGGGCTTACAATGAGCAGTTCTTC. This codes for CASSEGQGAYNEQFF. This chain links TRBV6-1 with TRBJ2-1, with 8 bases fitting TRBD1. V shed 1 base, J shed 4 bases, and the junction held 3 bases outside the gene matches. This CDR3 is 15 amino acids long. Germline V lookup: CDR1 MNHNS, CDR2 SASEGT.

This clone was counted a single time. J is TRBJ2-7 and V is TRBV7-9; tentatively, D is TRBD2 (5 bases). The CDR3 runs 10 residues. V gave up 8 bases and J gave up 3 bases, with 5 bases separating them. From germline, CDR1 is SEHNR and CDR2 FQNEAQ (reference sequence). The CDR3: CASGSYEQYF. The CDR3 nucleotides are TGTGCCAGCGGGAGCTACGAGCAGTACTTC.

V usage is TRBV18 and J usage is TRBJ2-7; D may be TRBD2 (5 bases). The germline gives CDR1 KGHSH, CDR2 LQKENI. The CDR3 totals 16 residues. Trimming cost V 1 base and J 2 bases, with 15 bases left between them. The CDR3 is CASSPLPGTSTYEQYF. The CDR3 DNA reads TGTGCCAGCTCACCACTTCCGGGAACTTCTACCTACGAGCAGTACTTC.

The rearrangement uses TRBV5-4 and TRBJ2-5; D is perhaps TRBD1 (6 bases). The length of the CDR3 is 17 residues. CDR1 SGHNT and CDR2 YYREEE come from the germline V gene (reference sequence). The V gene lost 4 bases and the J gene lost 3 bases, with 22 bases spanning the gap. The CDR3 reads CASSTDGDPPGEETQYF. The CDR3 coding sequence is TGTGCCAGCAGCACCGACGGTGATCCTCCAGGGGAAGAGACCCAGTACTTC.

The J gene is TRBJ2-7, the V gene TRBV7-2; tentatively, D is TRBD2 (6 bases). This CDR3 has 14 amino acids. Germline V gene lookup returns CDR1 SGHTA and CDR2 FQGNSA. The V end lost 10 bases, the J end lost 0 bases, and 16 bases lay between the germline ends. The CDR3 DNA sequence: TGTGCCACCCGGACGGGGGATAGCTCCTACGAGCAGTACTTC. Translated, it gives CATRTGDSSYEQYF.

The V and J genes are TRBV19 and TRBJ2-3, with TRBD2 as a possible D gene (5 bases). CDR3 length equals 13 residues. V dropped 3 bases and J dropped 9 bases, with 13 bases sitting between them. Germline-derived CDR1 and CDR2 are LNHDA and SQIVND (reference sequence). The CDR3 reads CASSIRGSGTQYF. The CDR3 nucleotides are TGTGCCAGTAGTATCCGGGGTTCGGGGACGCAGTATTTT.

This chain uses TRBV4-2 with TRBJ1-1; the D is unclear. The CDR3 spans 16 residues. Looked up from germline, CDR1 is LGHNA and CDR2 is YNFKEQ. Trimming left V 4 bases short and J 3 bases short, with 18 bases between. Here the CDR3 DNA reads TGTGCCAGCAGCCGACCTTTGAAAGGTCGGGACACTGAAGCTTTCTTT. Its protein product is CASSRPLKGRDTEAFF.

The chain recombines TRBV4-3 with TRBJ1-1, with 7 bases matching TRBD1. V trimming: 0 bases; J trimming: 6 bases; junction bases outside the gene matches: 7. The germline V gene encodes CDR1 LGHNA and CDR2 YSLEER. The CDR3 runs 15 residues. This CDR3 reads CASSQDKGAPSEAFF. CDR3 in DNA: TGCGCCAGCAGCCAAGACAAGGGGGCGCCTTCTGAAGCTTTCTTT.

V usage is TRBV10-3 and J usage is TRBJ1-2, with TRBD1 identical over 8 bases. The CDR3 is made up of 14 amino acids. In germline, CDR1 is ENHRY, CDR2 SYGVKD. V lost 5 bases and J lost 8; bases outside the gene matches: 10. The CDR3 reads CAISPTGTGRGYTF. The CDR3 coding sequence is TGTGCCATCAGTCCCACCGGGACAGGAAGGGGCTACACCTTC.

The chain has TRBV29-1 and TRBJ1-1; D gene uncertain. Germline CDR1 SQVTM, CDR2 ANQGSEA. V gave up 7 bases and J gave up 0 bases, with 15 bases separating them. This CDR3 comprises 14 residues. The CDR3 reads CSATVGAMNTEAFF. CDR3 nucleotides: TGCAGCGCCACGGTGGGAGCCATGAACACTGAAGCTTTCTTT.

The rearrangement joins TRBV4-3 to TRBJ2-4; 10 nucleotides agree with TRBD2. The CDR3 runs to 18 residues. Germline CDR1 LGHNA, CDR2 YSLEER. V was clipped by 0 bases and J by 1 base; unmatched bases: 6. The CDR3 DNA sequence: TGCGCCAGCAGCCAAGAACGTAGCGGGAGGTCGGCCAAAAACATTCAGTACTTC. Its translation is CASSQERSGRSAKNIQYF.

The chain is built from TRBV6-5 and TRBJ2-7; TRBD1 is a possible D gene (6 bases). The V end lost 6 bases, the J end lost 7 bases, and 16 bases lay between the germline ends. The CDR3 has 13 amino acids. Germline lookup yields CDR1 MNHEY and CDR2 SVGAGI. CDR3 nucleotides: TGTGCCAGCAGAACAACAGGGAGATGGGAGCAGTACTTC. Its translation: CASRTTGRWEQYF.

This chain connects TRBV2 to TRBJ2-2; the match to TRBD2 covers 11 bases. The CDR3 is 16 amino acids. V trimming: 7 bases; J trimming: 2 bases; junction bases outside the gene matches: 6. Per the germline V gene, CDR1 is SNHLY and CDR2 is FYNNEI. The CDR3 nucleotides read TGTGCCAGCAAAACTAGCGGGAGTCATAACACCGGGGAGCTGTTTTTT. Translation gives CASKTSGSHNTGELFF.

J is TRBJ2-5 and V is TRBV7-8, with TRBD2 matching over 7 bases. CDR1 is SGHVS and CDR2 is FQNEAQ in the germline V gene. Trimming at V came to 1 base and at J to 5 bases, leaving 7 bases not matched to a gene. CDR3 length: 15 residues. CDR3 bases: TGTGCCAGCAGCTTAGGAGGACTAGTACGGGAGACCCAGTACTTC. It is translated as CASSLGGLVRETQYF.

V and J are TRBV28 and TRBJ1-2, with D possibly TRBD1 on 5 matching bases. Germline assignment: CDR1 MDHEN and CDR2 SYDVKM. The CDR3 consists of 12 residues. Between the trimmed V and J ends, which lost 6 bases and 4 bases, there was a span of 9 bases. CDR3 nucleotide sequence: TGTGCCAGCAGACAGGCGATCTATGGCTACACCTTC. Encoded protein: CASRQAIYGYTF.

This clone appeared a few times. V is TRBV7-2 and J is TRBJ1-2; TRBD1 is a possible D gene (5 bases). The CDR3 consists of 15 residues. Germline values: CDR1 SGHTA, CDR2 FQGNSA. V was pared by 1 base and J by 4 bases, with 13 bases between. The CDR3 reads CASSLEGWYGYGYTF. CDR3 bases: TGTGCCAGCAGCTTAGAGGGGTGGTATGGCTATGGCTACACCTTC. Variable domain in full (rest from reference TRBV7-2 and TRBJ1-2): GAGVSQSPSNKVTEKGKDVELRCDPISGHTALYWYRQSLGQGLEFLIYFQGNSAPDKSGLPSDRFSAERTGGSVSTLTIQRTQQEDSAVYLCASSLEGWYGYGYTFGSGTRLTVV.

The chain recombines TRBV27 with TRBJ2-2; 7 bases map to TRBD2. Germline CDR1 and CDR2: MNHEY and SMNVEV (reference sequence). Trimming cost V 5 bases and J 4 bases; bases outside gene matches: 10. This CDR3 is built from 16 residues. CDR3 in amino acids: CASSPWTSRGTGELFF. The CDR3 nucleotides are TGTGCCAGCAGTCCGTGGACTAGTCGCGGCACCGGGGAGCTGTTTTTT.

The chain carries TRBV11-2 and TRBJ1-6; 7 nucleotides line up with TRBD1. The CDR3 has 14 residues. Germline CDR1 and CDR2: SGHAT and FQNNGV. Losses at the gene ends were 3 bases for V and 6 bases for J; bases not matched to a gene: 2. The CDR3 region is CASSFGQVNSPLHF. CDR3 nucleotide sequence: TGTGCCAGCAGCTTCGGACAGGTTAATTCACCCCTCCACTTT.

The chain combines TRBV18 with TRBJ1-2, with 12 nucleotides matching TRBD1. This CDR3 is built from 15 residues. The germline V gene has CDR1 KGHSH and CDR2 LQKENI. The junction had 1 base not matched to a gene; V was cut back by 2 bases and J by 3 bases. The DNA of the CDR3 is TGTGCCAGCTCACCAGGGACAGGGGGCGACTATGGCTACACCTTC. Protein: CASSPGTGGDYGYTF. The variable domain in full, with the rest retrieved from reference TRBV18 and TRBJ1-2, is NAGVMQNPRHLVRRRGQEARLRCSPMKGHSHVYWYRQLPEEGLKFMVYLQKENIIDESGMPKERFSAEFPKEGPSILRIQQVVRGDSAAYFCASSPGTGGDYGYTFGSGTRLTVV.

This chain uses TRBV5-1 with TRBJ2-2; 8 bases fit TRBD1. After removal of 2 bases from V and 5 bases from J, the junction contained 8 bases not matched to a gene. CDR3 size: 16 residues. Germline CDR1 reads SGHRS; CDR2 reads YFSETQ. The CDR3 reads CASSLDGQGLTGELFF. DNA of the CDR3: TGCGCCAGCAGCTTAGACGGACAGGGACTGACCGGGGAGCTGTTTTTT. The full variable domain, in which reference TRBV5-1 and TRBJ2-2 provide the parts outside the CDR3, is KAGVTQTPRYLIKTRGQQVTLSCSPISGHRSVSWYQQTPGQGLQFLFEYFSETQRNKGNFPGRFSGRQFSNSRSEMNVSTLELGDSALYLCASSLDGQGLTGELFFGEGSRLTVL.

This sequence joins TRBV7-9 and TRBJ2-7; 14 nucleotides line up with TRBD2. The junction had 8 bases not matched to a gene; V was cut back by 7 bases and J by 3 bases. Per germline, CDR1 SEHNR and CDR2 FQNEAQ (reference sequence). The CDR3 is made up of 16 amino acids. CDR3 sequence (DNA): TGTGCCAGCACCCTAGGACTAGCGGGAGGACGCTACGAGCAGTACTTC. This sequence encodes CASTLGLAGGRYEQYF.

This sequence joins TRBV5-1 and TRBJ2-7, with D uncertain. The CDR3 contains 13 residues. Looked up from germline, CDR1 is SGHRS and CDR2 is YFSETQ. The V end lost 0 bases, the J end lost 2 bases, and 6 bases lay between the germline ends. CDR3 sequence reads: CASSLEQTYEQYF. The CDR3 nucleotides are TGCGCCAGCAGCTTGGAACAGACCTACGAGCAGTACTTC.

As regards this clone: The junction shows a germline mismatch at one end, possibly a read error. This chain joins TRBV15 and TRBJ1-5; TRBD1 might be the D (5 bases). CDR3 length equals 13 residues. CDR1 LNHNV and CDR2 YYDKDF come from the germline V gene (reference sequence). CDR3 residues: CATSRGGNEPQHF. CDR3 coding DNA: TGTGCCACCAGCAGAGGGGGCAATGAGCCCCAGCATTTT.

The V call is TRBV6-5, the J call TRBJ2-2, with TRBD1 as a possible D gene (7 bases). Trimming removed 3 bases at V and 5 bases at J, with 16 bases between. From germline, CDR1 is MNHEY and CDR2 SVGAGI. CDR3 size: 16 residues. The CDR3 nucleotides read TGTGCCAGCAGTTATCCCCGGGCAGGGGGGACCGGGGAGCTGTTTTTT. It codes for CASSYPRAGGTGELFF.

The J gene is TRBJ2-1, the V gene TRBV19; weak D call: TRBD2 (7 bases). Germline CDR1 reads LNHDA; CDR2 reads SQIVND (reference sequence). V dropped 5 bases and J dropped 7 bases, with 12 bases sitting between them. The CDR3 runs 13 residues. The CDR3 nucleotides are TGTGCCAGTAGTGGGGGGGCCTTGAATGAGCAGTTCTTC. Protein product: CASSGGALNEQFF. Supplemented by reference TRBV19 and TRBJ2-1, the full variable domain reads DGGITQSPKYLFRKEGQNVTLSCEQNLNHDAMYWYRQDPGQGLRLIYYSQIVNDFQKGDIAEGYSVSREKKESFPLTVTSAQKNPTAFYLCASSGGALNEQFFGPGTRLTVL.